This T cell receptor beta chain is from a study of T cell repertoires in cytomegalovirus infection. This clonotype was observed a handful of times. The germline V gene encodes CDR1 SGHAT and CDR2 FQDESV (reference sequence). The CDR3 contains 12 residues. The V and J ends lost 5 bases and 3 bases respectively, with 7 bases between them. TCRdb re-derived calls from the reads in MiXCR, one entry per CDR3 protein. The table includes a few hundred thousand distinct CDR3 sequences, 17% detected once. The specimen was PBMCs. This chain joins TRBV11-1 and TRBJ1-2; D is unresolved. The clonotype was recovered from a human donor in good health (CMV status not recorded). Some clones in this sample may be carry-over from other donors' samples. CDR3 DNA sequence: TGTGCCAGCAGCCAAAGGGACTATGGCTACACCTTC. It specifies CASSQRDYGYTF.